A selection of T cell receptor beta chains follows, all from one sample in a study of blood T cell repertoires in COVID-19. Clones were read by immunoSEQ multiplex PCR, and TCRdb kept only the in-frame ones, dropping some. This sample has 95,000 to 100,000 clones, with 85% found just once. Input material: peripheral blood. The receptors shown here come from a woman in her seventies with active or convalescent COVID-19. The CDR3 runs from the conserved cysteine through the conserved F or W. A D gene is named only where the DNA matches it firmly. Size values are once, few and many counts, or a class for expanded clones, and some rows have none.

>TRBV9|TRBD2|TRBJ2-3|-
CASSPSGGTDTQYF
TGTGCCAGCTCCCCTAGCGGGGGCACAGATACGCAGTATTTT
>TRBV4-2|TRBD1|TRBJ2-7|-
CASSPTHHAGGTGNSYEQYF
TGTGCCAGCAGCCCGACCCACCATGCAGGAGGGACAGGGAACTCCTACGAGCAGTACTTC
>TRBV5-1|TRBD1|TRBJ1-2|-
CASSPRQGFGGYTF
TGCGCCAGCAGCCCTAGACAGGGGTTCGGTGGCTACACCTTC
>TRBV6-5|TRBD1|TRBJ1-4|-
CASRAYTGEDEKLFF
TGTGCCAGCAGGGCTTATACAGGGGAAGATGAAAAACTGTTTTTT
>TRBV7-2|TRBD2|TRBJ2-7|-
CASSSWSGRVYEQYF
TGTGCCAGCAGCTCCTGGTCCGGGAGGGTCTACGAGCAGTACTTC
>TRBV7-2|-|TRBJ2-2|-
CASSSQDHNTGELFF
TGTGCCAGCAGCTCACAGGACCATAACACCGGGGAGCTGTTTTTT
>TRBV6-5|TRBD1|TRBJ1-1|-
CASSSKGAGAFF
TGTGCCAGCAGCTCGAAGGGGGCGGGAGCTTTCTTT
>TRBV4-3|TRBD2|TRBJ2-3|-
CASSQTSVEDTQYF
TGCGCCAGCAGCCAAACTAGCGTAGAAGATACGCAGTATTTT
>TRBV10-1|-|TRBJ1-1|-
CATTLSGREGTEAFF
TGCGCCACCACTTTATCAGGTCGGGAGGGGACTGAAGCTTTCTTT
>TRBV5-1|-|TRBJ1-4|-
CASSSLGAGGEKLFF
TGCGCCAGCAGCTCCCTAGGGGCAGGCGGTGAAAAACTGTTTTTT
>TRBV9|-|TRBJ2-1|-
CASSGDRSSSVGQFF
TGTGCCAGCAGCGGAGACAGGTCTTCAAGCGTGGGGCAGTTCTTC
>TRBV6-6|TRBD1|TRBJ1-2|-
CASTRQGAASGGYTF
TGTGCCAGCACAAGACAGGGCGCCGCATCGGGTGGCTACACCTTC
>TRBV9|TRBD1|TRBJ1-1|-
CASSAGTGANTEAFF
TGTGCCAGCAGCGCAGGGACAGGGGCGAACACTGAAGCTTTCTTT
>TRBV2|-|TRBJ1-6|-
CASNSLPKSSPLHF
TGTGCCAGCAACTCCTTGCCAAAATCGTCACCCCTCCACTTT
>TRBV5-4|-|TRBJ1-6|-
CASSLEQLNSPLHF
TGTGCCAGCAGCTTGGAACAGCTTAATTCACCCCTCCACTTT
>TRBV30|-|TRBJ1-2|-
CAWSQAYGYTF
TGTGCCTGGAGCCAGGCATATGGCTACACCTTC
>TRBV6-5|-|TRBJ1-2|-
CASSYSIRERYTF
TGTGCCAGCAGTTACTCGATCCGGGAACGCTACACCTTC
>TRBV5-1|-|TRBJ1-2|few
CASSMSPGDSKNYGYTF
TGCGCCAGCAGCATGAGCCCAGGGGATAGCAAAAACTATGGCTACACCTTC
>TRBV30|TRBD2|TRBJ2-3|-
CAWSVLGGDRTTSTDTQYF
TGTGCCTGGAGTGTACTTGGGGGGGACCGAACCACTTCCACAGATACGCAGTATTTT
>TRBV30|TRBD1|TRBJ1-2|once
CAFHVGTGGPVYGYTF
TGTGCCTTTCATGTAGGGACAGGGGGCCCCGTCTATGGCTACACCTTC
>TRBV13|-|TRBJ1-2|few
CASSSRSGGYTF
TGTGCCAGCAGCTCCCGGAGCGGTGGCTACACCTTC
>TRBV6-2/TRBV6-3|TRBD1|TRBJ1-2|-
CASSYAQGDRLGYGYTF
TGTGCCAGCAGTTATGCACAGGGGGACCGACTAGGCTATGGCTACACCTTC
>TRBV29-1|-|TRBJ2-3|once
CSALTGNTDTQYF
TGCAGCGCCTTAACAGGGAACACAGATACGCAGTATTTT
>TRBV2|-|TRBJ1-1|-
CASSESGIGEAFF
TGTGCCAGCAGTGAATCAGGGATTGGTGAAGCTTTCTTT
>TRBV6-5|-|TRBJ1-2|-
CASRRDGGGPYGYTF
TGTGCCAGCAGGCGAGATGGGGGGGGGCCTTATGGCTACACCTTC
>TRBV18|-|TRBJ2-5|-
CASSPLTVQETQYF
TGTGCCAGCTCACCACTAACAGTCCAAGAGACCCAGTACTTC
>TRBV3-1/TRBV3-2|TRBD2|TRBJ2-7|-
CASSLPTSGGKYEQYF
TGTGCCAGCAGCCTTCCGACTAGCGGGGGTAAATACGAGCAGTACTTC
>TRBV18|TRBD1|TRBJ2-5|-
CASSRQGTNQETQYF
TGTGCCAGCTCAAGACAGGGCACGAACCAAGAGACCCAGTACTTC
>TRBV6-5|TRBD1|TRBJ2-2|-
CASGGWTGITRELFF
TGTGCCAGCGGGGGGTGGACAGGGATTACCAGGGAGCTGTTTTTT
>TRBV6-1|TRBD2|TRBJ2-1|once
CASSDQRGVNEQFF
TGTGCCAGCAGTGACCAGCGGGGGGTCAATGAGCAGTTCTTC
>TRBV5-1|-|TRBJ1-3|-
CARSRGGPQGNTIYF
TGCGCCCGCAGCCGGGGGGGGCCCCAGGGAAACACCATATATTTT
>TRBV7-3|-|TRBJ2-1|-
CASSSRGGYNEQFF
TGTGCCAGCAGCTCAAGGGGGGGATACAATGAGCAGTTCTTC
>TRBV28|TRBD1|TRBJ1-4|once
CASALRETGDEKLFF
TGTGCCAGCGCACTTCGGGAGACAGGGGATGAAAAACTGTTTTTT
>TRBV5-1|TRBD2|TRBJ2-3|-
CASSLGAGALDTQYF
TGCGCCAGCAGCTTGGGTGCGGGAGCTCTAGATACGCAGTATTTT
>TRBV28|TRBD2|TRBJ2-7|-
CASSTWGAGVVYEQYF
TGTGCCAGCAGCACCTGGGGAGCGGGAGTCGTCTACGAGCAGTACTTC
>TRBV6-4|-|TRBJ1-1|-
CASKGVGTEAFF
TGTGCCAGCAAGGGGGTAGGAACTGAAGCTTTCTTT
>TRBV6-2/TRBV6-3|-|TRBJ1-5|-
CASSSTGDQPQHF
TGTGCCAGCAGTTCGACGGGGGATCAGCCCCAGCATTTT
>TRBV19|-|TRBJ2-5|-
CASSLIGGRETQYF
TGTGCCAGTAGTTTAATAGGAGGAAGAGAGACCCAGTACTTC
>TRBV4-3|TRBD2|TRBJ2-5|once
CASSRGLAGGETQYF
TGCGCCAGCAGCCGAGGACTAGCGGGAGGTGAGACCCAGTACTTC
>TRBV10-3|TRBD1|TRBJ2-3|once
CAISGGTGNTDTQYF
TGTGCCATCAGCGGTGGGACAGGGAACACAGATACGCAGTATTTT
>TRBV19|TRBD1|TRBJ1-5|-
CASSSGRTGEQPQHF
TGTGCCAGTAGTAGCGGTCGGACAGGGGAACAGCCCCAGCATTTT
>TRBV11-1|TRBD1|TRBJ1-1|-
CASSPRQGEFAAFF
TGTGCCAGCAGCCCTAGACAGGGGGAATTTGCGGCTTTCTTT
>TRBV4-3|TRBD2|TRBJ2-1|-
CASSQGRGSGSSYNEQFF
TGCGCCAGCAGCCAAGGGAGAGGTAGCGGGAGCTCCTACAATGAGCAGTTCTTC
>TRBV2|-|TRBJ1-1|once
CASSPLVSLNTEAFF
TGTGCCAGCAGTCCCCTGGTGAGCCTGAACACTGAAGCTTTCTTT
>TRBV15|TRBD2|TRBJ2-1|-
CATSRDTSLPGGTGAYNEQFF
TGTGCCACCAGCAGAGATACCTCCCTTCCGGGAGGGACGGGAGCATACAATGAGCAGTTCTTC
>TRBV4-1|TRBD2|TRBJ2-2|once
CASSQVLAVTGELFF
TGCGCCAGCAGCCAAGTACTAGCGGTCACCGGGGAGCTGTTTTTT
>TRBV24-1|-|TRBJ1-5|-
CATSDQSGAWDQPQHF
TGTGCCACCAGTGATCAATCAGGGGCCTGGGATCAGCCCCAGCATTTT
>TRBV18|-|TRBJ2-2|-
CASSPPGHNTGELFF
TGTGCCAGCTCACCACCGGGACACAACACCGGGGAGCTGTTTTTT
>TRBV7-2|TRBD2|TRBJ2-1|-
CASSLTSGVYNEQFF
TGTGCCAGCAGCTTAACTAGCGGGGTATACAATGAGCAGTTCTTC
>TRBV2|TRBD1|TRBJ2-1|-
CASSETGQGGNEQFF
TGTGCCAGCAGTGAAACGGGACAGGGGGGGAATGAGCAGTTCTTC
>TRBV6-4|TRBD2|TRBJ2-1|-
CASSALAGGLNEQFF
TGTGCCAGCAGTGCCCTAGCGGGGGGACTCAATGAGCAGTTCTTC
>TRBV28|-|TRBJ2-5|-
CASSLGGGESETQYF
TGTGCCAGCAGTTTAGGAGGGGGGGAGAGCGAGACCCAGTACTTC
>TRBV4-2|-|TRBJ2-2|-
CASSPEQGNTGELFF
TGTGCCAGCAGCCCCGAACAGGGGAACACCGGGGAGCTGTTTTTT
>TRBV11-2|-|TRBJ2-5|-
CASSLVSGAETQYF
TGTGCCAGCAGCTTAGTTAGCGGCGCGGAGACCCAGTACTTC
>TRBV5-1|TRBD1|TRBJ1-4|-
CASSLEGTGVTNEKLFF
TGCGCCAGCAGCTTGGAGGGGACAGGGGTGACTAATGAAAAACTGTTTTTT
>TRBV24-1|TRBD2|TRBJ2-3|few
CATSRSLSGRTDTQYF
TGTGCCACCAGTAGGTCCCTTAGCGGGAGAACAGATACGCAGTATTTT
>TRBV5-6|-|TRBJ2-3|-
CASSPTLRTDTQYF
TGTGCCAGCAGCCCGACTTTAAGGACAGATACGCAGTATTTT